The source of this T cell receptor (beta chain) is a study of cytomegalovirus exposure and HLA in healthy donors. Study-level information: Unique TCRs from HLA-typed donors, around 93 million of them, were held in an early data release.

With 60 Vbeta and 13 Jbeta primers, the PCR was carried out. Data came from immunoSEQ multiplex PCR; TCRdb stores just in-frame clones and leaves some out. The table records approximately 100,000 clones, around two thirds of them present only once. Germline V gene lookup returns CDR1 SGHVS and CDR2 FQNEAQ. The CDR3 spans 14 residues. V lost 2 bases, J lost 2 bases, and 10 bases lay in between. This clone was seen more than once but under ten times. Its specificity is not known. Study-level results: HLA allele associations emerged for 16,951 TCR beta sequences in a later analysis, at 0.05 false discovery rate. Sequences of the TCR beta chain were said to predict the HLA-A and HLA-B alleles of most subjects accurately.

The rearrangement links TRBV7-8 to TRBJ2-7; no definite D call. The clonotype originates from a man aged 45 to 65 in good health and CMV-seropositive. Sequencing was done on a sample of PBMCs. The CDR3 region is CASSLSVVTYEQYF. The CDR3, as DNA: TGTGCCAGCAGCTTATCTGTAGTAACCTACGAGCAGTACTTC.